The rows below give T cell receptor beta chains drawn from one sample of a study of CD8 T cells in ankylosing spondylitis. Using its own MiXCR run on the 5' RACE reads, TCRdb lists one record per CDR3 protein. The sample has around 33,000 distinct CDR3 sequences, 7.2% seen once. The specimen was blood, either unsorted or a sorted T cell fraction (not recorded which). All receptors derive from a male donor with ankylosing spondylitis or in good health (not recorded which). The CDR3 runs from the conserved cysteine through the conserved F or W. D genes are given only for firm matches. A clone size is listed for some rows: how often the clone was seen (once, few, many), or a class if it is expanded.

abundance: many; d_gene: NA; v_gene: TRBV20-1; j_gene: TRBJ2-2; CDR3nt: TGCAGTGCTATCCACGGAAGCGGGGAGCTGTTTTTT; CDR3aa: CSAIHGSGELFF
abundance: many; d_gene: NA; v_gene: TRBV29-1; j_gene: TRBJ2-7; CDR3nt: TGCAGCGCCCGGGACAACTCCTACGAGCAGTACTTC; CDR3aa: CSARDNSYEQYF
abundance: many; d_gene: NA; v_gene: TRBV7-9; j_gene: TRBJ2-1; CDR3nt: TGTGCCAGCAGCTCACCGGGACCTCAGCGGTTCTTC; CDR3aa: CASSSPGPQRFF
abundance: NA; d_gene: NA; v_gene: TRBV2; j_gene: TRBJ1-4; CDR3nt: TGTGCCAGCAGTGAACAGCCCGAAAAACTGTTTTTT; CDR3aa: CASSEQPEKLFF
abundance: many; d_gene: NA; v_gene: TRBV11-2; j_gene: TRBJ2-2; CDR3nt: TGTGCCAGCAGCCGACATGTAGGACCGGGCACCGGGGAGCTGTTTTTT; CDR3aa: CASSRHVGPGTGELFF
abundance: many; d_gene: TRBD1; v_gene: TRBV6-1; j_gene: TRBJ2-7; CDR3nt: TGTGCCAGCGTACCAACAGCCGGGACAGGACTCTACGAGCAGTACTTC; CDR3aa: CASVPTAGTGLYEQYF
abundance: few; d_gene: NA; v_gene: TRBV7-6; j_gene: TRBJ2-6; CDR3nt: TGTGCCAGCAGCTTAGCTGGGGCCAACGTCCTGACTTTC; CDR3aa: CASSLAGANVLTF
abundance: NA; d_gene: NA; v_gene: TRBV7-2; j_gene: TRBJ1-5; CDR3nt: TGTGCCAGCAGCTTTATGGGCGAAGGCCAGCCCCAGCATTTT; CDR3aa: CASSFMGEGQPQHF
abundance: many; d_gene: NA; v_gene: TRBV7-2; j_gene: TRBJ1-5; CDR3nt: TGTGCCAGCAGCTTAGCGGGAAAGCCCCAGCATTTT; CDR3aa: CASSLAGKPQHF
abundance: many; d_gene: NA; v_gene: TRBV10-3; j_gene: TRBJ2-5; CDR3nt: TGTGCCATCAGTGATCCCGGGACTCGGGGAGAGACCCAGTACTTC; CDR3aa: CAISDPGTRGETQYF
abundance: many; d_gene: TRBD2; v_gene: TRBV6-5; j_gene: TRBJ2-5; CDR3nt: TGTGCCAGCAGTTACTCGAGCGGGAGAGAGACCCAGTACTTC; CDR3aa: CASSYSSGRETQYF